This T cell receptor (beta chain) was documented in a study of T cells expressing NK-cell markers. Remarks on this clonotype: Antigen unknown.

The authors generated TCR beta cDNA through 5'RACE template switching with UMIs. From its re-call of the 5' RACE reads, TCRdb lists each CDR3 protein once, without DNA. Its table lists 500,000 or so distinct CDR3 sequences. Germline CDR1 and CDR2: LGHNA and YSLEER. The CDR3 totals 19 residues. Study-level points and caveats: Over 5 donors had dominant NKG2C+ clonotypes that comprised about 1.0-8% of their CD8+ T cells. Several donors' CD3+CD56-NKG2C+ cells were dominated by the same clonotypes. HCMV specificity of the expanded NKG2C+ T cell clones stayed unclear.

The sequence was obtained from a man aged 18 to 29 in good health. Sequenced: blood T cells: a sorted CD56 or NKG2C T cell subset, CD4+ or CD8+ T cells, or bulk PBMC T cells (not recorded which). The chain recombines TRBV4-3 with TRBJ2-3; absent DNA, TCRdb's TRBD2 call cannot be checked. The CDR3 region is CASSRNIAGGPSSTDTQYF.